The 17 T cell receptor beta chains listed next were all sequenced from one sample in a study of T cell repertoires in cytomegalovirus infection. No antigen is known for these receptors. TCRdb used MiXCR to reprocess the reads, holding one entry per CDR3 protein. The table has some 350,000 distinct CDR3 sequences, roughly 34% seen once; the top ten hold roughly 14%. The sample here was cultured PBMCs, taken from culture after CMV antigen stimulation. These receptors came from a human donor in good health (CMV status not recorded). Some clones in this sample may be carry-over from other donors' samples.

The V call is TRBV2, the J call TRBJ1-1, with a weak D call TRBD1 (5 bases). Trimming removed 6 bases from V and 4 bases from J, with 12 bases in between. The germline CDR1 and CDR2 sequences are SNHLY and FYNNEI. The CDR3 is made up of 13 amino acids. The CDR3 region is CASSEDIRTEAFF. The CDR3 coding sequence is TGTGCCAGCAGCGAGGACATTCGCACTGAAGCTTTCTTT.

The V call is TRBV25-1, the J call TRBJ1-2, with a weak D call TRBD1 (6 bases). This CDR3 region has 15 residues. V lost 6 bases and J 0 bases, leaving 14 bases between the germline ends. Germline CDR1 reads MGHDK; CDR2 reads SYGVNS. CDR3 DNA sequence: TGTGCCAGCAGAGGACAGCACCAGACTAACTATGGCTACACCTTC. Protein product: CASRGQHQTNYGYTF.

CDR3 protein: CASGLSQGAQKNIQYF. The DNA of the CDR3 is TGTGCTAGTGGTTTGTCACAGGGGGCCCAAAAAAACATTCAGTACTTC. The V gene is TRBV12-5, the J gene TRBJ2-4; 9 bases are shared with TRBD1. The germline CDR1 and CDR2 sequences are LGHNT and FRNRAP. The length of the CDR3 is 16 residues. With V trimmed by 2 bases and J by 4 bases, 6 bases remained unmatched.

This clonotype was found a few times. V gene TRBV10-3 combines with J gene TRBJ1-3, with 8 bases that match TRBD1. V lost 5 bases, J lost 2 bases, and 2 bases stayed unmatched. The germline gives CDR1 ENHRY, CDR2 SYGVKD. The CDR3 contains 14 residues. The CDR3 sequence: CAISRTGPGNTIYF. The CDR3 DNA reads as TGTGCCATCAGTAGGACAGGGCCTGGAAACACCATATATTTT.

This clonotype was seen once. The genes are TRBV5-1 and TRBJ1-1; D is uncertain. This CDR3 spans 13 amino acids. Germline loops: CDR1 SGHRS, CDR2 YFSETQ. With 4 bases removed from V and 3 bases from J, the gap between germline ends came to 10 bases. DNA for the CDR3: TGCGCCAGCAGCCTGGAGATTCACACTGAAGCTTTCTTT. Translation gives CASSLEIHTEAFF.

This clonotype was observed a handful of times. The chain links TRBV6-5 to TRBJ2-1; D unresolved. The germline V gene has CDR1 MNHEY and CDR2 SVGAGI. This CDR3 is built from 17 residues. Trimming shortened V by 0 bases and J by 6 bases, and 18 bases separated the two germline ends. CDR3 protein: CASSYSTGGLKANEQFF. The CDR3 coding sequence is TGTGCCAGCAGTTACTCCACCGGCGGCCTTAAGGCCAATGAGCAGTTCTTC.

In its sample, this clonotype was seen a few times. The J gene is TRBJ2-3, the V gene TRBV6-2 or TRBV6-3; D is unresolved. Germline V CDR1 and CDR2: MNHEY, SVGEGT. The CDR3 is 13 residues long. The V and J ends lost 6 bases and 0 bases respectively, with 7 bases between them. CDR3 sequence reads: CASRTTSTDTQYF. In DNA, the CDR3 is TGTGCCAGCAGGACAACTAGCACAGATACGCAGTATTTT.

The gene calls are TRBV10-3 and TRBJ2-7, with 10 bases matching TRBD2. Trimming at V came to 9 bases and at J to 5 bases, leaving 4 bases not matched to a gene. CDR1 and CDR2 (germline): ENHRY, SYGVKD. The CDR3 sequence is 12 residues long. As DNA, the CDR3 is TGTGCCATTTCTAGCGGGAGCCACGAGCAGTACGTC. Encoded protein: CAISSGSHEQYV.

This clonotype was counted at least ten times. The rearrangement uses TRBV7-2 and TRBJ2-3; 8 nucleotides line up with TRBD2. This CDR3 has 14 residues. Germline CDR1 SGHTA, CDR2 FQGNSA. Trimming removed 5 bases from V and 2 bases from J; junction bases left unmatched: 3. The CDR3 nucleotides read TGTGCCAGCAGCGGTAGCGGGACCACAGATACGCAGTATTTT. Protein product: CASSGSGTTDTQYF.

The sample holds a few counts of this clonotype. The rearrangement uses TRBV20-1 and TRBJ2-1; D may match TRBD1 or TRBD2 (5 bases each). Germline lookup yields CDR1 DFQATT and CDR2 SNEGSKA (reference sequence). The V and J ends lost 0 bases and 2 bases respectively, with 11 bases between them. The CDR3 is 15 residues long. CDR3 sequence (DNA): TGCAGTGCTAGAGAGGTGGGGGTCCCCTACAATGAGCAGTTCTTC. Amino acids: CSAREVGVPYNEQFF.

J is TRBJ2-3 and V is TRBV25-1; 7 nucleotides line up with TRBD1. Germline V gene lookup returns CDR1 MGHDK and CDR2 SYGVNS. The CDR3 contains 17 residues. The ends lost 3 bases at V and 0 bases at J; junction bases unmatched: 9. The CDR3 coding sequence is TGTGCCAGCAGTGAGCCCGTGGGACAGTCGAGCACAGATACGCAGTATTTT. Its translation: CASSEPVGQSSTDTQYF.

The rearrangement joins TRBV18 to TRBJ2-7, with 7 bases lining up with TRBD1. Germline V gives CDR1 KGHSH, CDR2 LQKENI. Losses at the gene ends were 5 bases for V and 4 bases for J; bases not matched to a gene: 8. The CDR3 covers 14 residues. The CDR3 nucleotides read TGTGCCAGCTCATCGACAGGGTATTCGTACGAGCAGTACTTC. This sequence encodes CASSSTGYSYEQYF.

Of note for this clonotype: At one boundary the junction diverges from the germline segment, which might be a read error. The chain combines TRBV12-3 or TRBV12-4 with TRBJ1-1; D might be TRBD1 (6 bases). The CDR3 totals 14 residues. In nucleotides, the CDR3 is TGTGCCAGCAGTGCGGGACAAACGAACAATGAAGCTTTCTTT. Translation: CASSAGQTNNEAFF.

The chain is built from TRBV2 and TRBJ2-7; D is perhaps TRBD2 (6 bases). The CDR3 has 11 residues. The ends were cut back, 10 bases at V and 4 bases at J, with 11 bases in the middle. Germline lookup yields CDR1 SNHLY and CDR2 FYNNEI. The DNA of the CDR3 is TGTGCCAAACGGGACTCGTACGAGCAGTACGTC. Amino acid sequence: CAKRDSYEQYV.

As to this clonotype: The junction departs from germline at one end; a sequencing error may be responsible. The chain links TRBV27 to TRBJ1-6; D perhaps matches TRBD1 (5 bases). This CDR3 region has 13 residues. Germline V lookup: CDR1 MNHEY, CDR2 SMNVEV (reference sequence). CDR3 DNA: TGTGCCAGCTCCGGGACTTATAATTCACCCCTCCGCTTT. This codes for CASSGTYNSPLRF.

This clonotype was seen ten or more times. The chain links TRBV7-2 to TRBJ1-2; D may be TRBD1 (6 bases). There are 16 residues in the CDR3. Trimming pared 7 bases from V and 4 bases from J, leaving 22 bases between. Per the germline V gene, CDR1 is SGHTA and CDR2 is FQGNSA. The DNA of the CDR3 is TGTGCCAGCACCCCCGGGACGGGCAGGGGAGCCTATGGCTACACCTTC. It specifies CASTPGTGRGAYGYTF.

The chain recombines TRBV7-8 with TRBJ1-2; 11 nucleotides match TRBD1. Losses at the gene ends were 5 bases for V and 5 bases for J; bases not matched to a gene: 10. The V gene's germline CDR1 is SGHVS and CDR2 FQNEAQ. This CDR3 has 16 residues. CDR3 sequence reads: CASSADRGLGEYGYTF. The CDR3 nucleotides are TGTGCCAGCAGCGCGGACAGGGGGCTGGGGGAATATGGCTACACCTTC.